This T cell receptor (beta chain) was recovered during a study of cytomegalovirus exposure and HLA in healthy donors (dated by TCRdb to the late 2010s). With respect to the entire study: In an earlier analysis of around 540 of the donors, around 290 Gb of sequence data and just under 120 million unique TCR beta sequences from some 170 million T cells were reported. Approximately 300 gigabases of sequencing data and roughly 80 million unique TCR sequences made up an early release that covered under 750 HLA-typed donors. Of the roughly 400 genotyped donors, more than 75% were placed in the genetic ancestry cluster associated with self-reported Caucasian donors. The study aimed to test whether signatures of past pathogen exposure could be identified by cataloging public T cell receptors. The study used immunosequencing to profile the T cell repertoires of under 700 subjects and linked those repertoires to cytomegalovirus serostatus. In addition to the first cohort of around 670 subjects, a separate validation cohort of 120 different subjects was used. The study combined high-throughput TCR immunosequencing, statistical association of individual TCRs with disease status, and machine learning to predict cytomegalovirus infection status. A later analysis re-examined previously published TCR beta repertoires from more than 600 donors and added high-resolution HLA genotyping to investigate patterns of TCR occurrence. Rather than drawing on any new phenotypic data, the later analysis identified candidate immune exposures from TCR beta sequences and the way those sequences occurred across donors. In an earlier analysis of roughly 540 of the donors, high-throughput TCR beta sequencing was used to judge whether each TCR beta V gene segment behaved as functional or pseudogenic. Donor age, sex, ethnicity and CMV serostatus were collected together with the repertoire data. A later genetic analysis used genome-wide SNP genotypes for about 65% of the 666 donors, treating that subset as a discovery cohort. All discovery cohort repertoires had been generated on a single sequencing platform. Class I and class II HLA loci were covered by the typing at four-digit resolution. The number of donors typed differed by locus, with roughly 629-640 for A, B, C, DRB1 and DQB1, more than 500 for DQA1, about 610 for DPA1, and about 450 for DPB1. Four to six DR-DQ haplotypes were handled as single units for association and clustering, since linkage in the cohort was strong. Across about 380 genotyped donors of the cohort, an average of about 240,000 unique TCR beta nucleotide sequences per donor were sequenced, and 15% to 20% of those sequences were non-productive. What the research found in general, with its limitations: A group of highly shared sequence variants was considered likely to be a technical artifact of the sequencing pipeline. A further reported finding was that TCR beta sequences accurately predicted the HLA-A and HLA-B alleles for most subjects in the first cohort. Broadly in line with IMGT annotations, most TCR beta V segments showed up in productive rearrangements about 87% or about 30% of the time in an earlier analysis of around 600 of the donors. In both the original and validation cohorts, the classifier was reported to diagnose cytomegalovirus status with high specificity and sensitivity. It was suggested by the authors that the approach could potentially be generalized to other disease states and immunological phenotypes. Most TCR sequences were seen in very few donors, while some public TCRs were found in many individuals. The 87-base-pair reads could not distinguish some IMGT-functional V segments, including TRBV6-2 and TRBV6-3, so those segments were excluded. Compared with the approximately 700-donor mean, donors in an Asian-associated ancestry cluster had fewer N-insertions in productive TCRs, according to a later genetic analysis. A later analysis found that most CMV-associated TCR beta chains appeared HLA-restricted, with HLA associations seemingly driven largely by CMV exposure. The presence/absence analyses assumed that sequencing depth was roughly uniform across donors, and that assumption may not be true. According to a later analysis, TCR association rates differed among HLA loci, with DRB1 alleles showing the most associated TCRs and HLA-C alleles showing the fewest. A few of the identified cytomegalovirus-associated TCR beta chains were confirmed in vitro to be specific for cytomegalovirus antigens. In a later analysis, HLA-associated TCR beta chains were found to be more clonally expanded and to have lower generation probabilities than equally common non-associated chains. When HLA alleles, especially DR and DQ, strongly co-occurred, TCR associations were difficult to assign to individual alleles. In a later genetic analysis, a missense DCLRE1C variant was associated with V-gene and J-gene trimming of TCR beta chains, and the association was replicated in an independent cohort. In this cohort, only TCR beta chains were sequenced, and detectable features were limited by the absence of alpha or paired-chain data. The only immune exposure information available for the cohort was CMV serostatus. In a later analysis, over 15,000 TCR beta sequences were associated with specific HLA alleles at a false discovery rate of 0.05. A total of 150 to 200 TCR beta chains were listed by the study as associated with cytomegalovirus. HLA typing was unavailable for some donors at each locus, so association tests used only the typed subset. Correlated functional status among segregating V segments might be attributable to linkage disequilibrium, but an unknown experimental factor could not be ruled out. A later analysis reported that several top co-occurrence clusters appeared linked to parvovirus B19, influenza, CMV and Epstein-Barr virus. Fewer than 20 rarely observed V segments, including chromosome 9 orphons, were excluded from the earlier analysis of approximately 500 of the donors because counts were too low.

Library prep was done by the immunoSEQ multiplex PCR assay. For the multiplex PCR, a mixture combining 60 forward primers for TCR Vbeta segments and 13 reverse primers for TCR Jbeta segments was used. The CDR3 region of rearranged TCR beta genes was amplified from genomic DNA with a multiplex PCR assay. The Illumina HiSeq System was used to sequence the amplified TCR beta libraries as 87-base-pair reads. The authors' analysis ran thus. A later analysis tallied 80 million to 95 million unique TCR beta chains across the 666 repertoires, and about 12 million of those chains were shared by two or more donors. A nearest-neighbor algorithm error-corrected the raw reads and collapsed the reads into unique sequences, merging closely related sequences to remove PCR and sequencing errors. CDR3 sequences were aligned to IMGT reference sequences to assign V, D and J gene segments. For a sequence to be retained, at least a six-nucleotide match to both a V gene segment and a J gene segment was required. A rearrangement counted as productive if the CDR3 had no stop codons and remained in frame with V and J, and every other rearrangement counted as non-productive. Following IMGT convention, CDR3 was defined as the stretch from the second conserved V-encoded cysteine to the conserved J-encoded phenylalanine. The earlier analysis of a few hundred of the donors excluded any sequence lacking an unambiguous match to a single V gene segment. An earlier analysis of a few hundred of the donors called V segments functional above 56.7% productive rearrangements and segregating when the between-donor standard deviation exceeded 5%. A statistical classification framework was built for diagnosing cytomegalovirus status from the catalog of TCR beta chain sequences. In a later analysis, TCR nucleotide sequences were compared against IMGT/GENE-DB human TR gene sequences so that V and J genes could be assigned. In a later analysis, CDR3 sequences and most-parsimonious VDJ recombination scenarios were assigned using the TCRdist pipeline. In a later analysis, every TCR beta chain was defined by the combination of its CDR3 amino acid sequence and its V-gene family, and reads without a unique V-gene family were dropped. In a later analysis, approximately 640 highly shared, low-generation-probability nucleotide sequences were removed to address suspected cross-contamination and a sequencing artifact. For each public chain, a later analysis derived a clonal expansion index from normalized ranks of inferred template counts within each repertoire. In a later analysis, generation probabilities were computed with a VDJ recombination model fitted to out-of-frame rearrangements, and the resulting probabilities were checked against IGoR. In a later analysis, hypergeometric tests were used to score TCR-TCR, TCR-HLA and TCR-CMV co-occurrence, with a repertoire-size bias correction applied to TCR pairs. False discovery rates were estimated in a later analysis by permuting HLA or CMV assignments 20 times. In a later analysis, co-occurring TCRs were grouped using DBSCAN, and TCRdist sequence similarity was added for clustering within HLA-allele-positive subsets. For co-occurrence clustering, repertoires with fewer than 30,000 or more than 120,000 public chains were excluded, along with four to six repertoires with anomalous nucleotide sharing. In TCRdb, the immuneACCESS table is reduced to in-frame sequences with V and J assigned. These tables do not hold every clone; where another copy was compared, an unresolved V gene accounts for under half, and the others remain unexplained. V, J and clone size are those of that table, while D and trimming were read from the DNA. In this sample the table shows 120,000 to 150,000 clones, 61% of which occur a single time. Of the sample, around 1.9% is held by the ten largest clones.

The cohort consisted of 666 healthy bone marrow donors. All cohort members were sampled while nominally healthy, although unrecorded immune exposures were likely present. The donor was CMV seronegative and belonged to the group of 352 seronegative cohort members. A peripheral blood sample was collected from each donor, and TCR beta sequencing was performed on peripheral blood mononuclear cells. Genomic DNA was extracted from the blood cell samples with the Qiagen DNeasy Blood Extraction Kit. CDR1 and CDR2 are drawn from the germline V gene: SGHRS, YFSETQ. Taken from cysteine to phenylalanine, the CDR3 has 19 residues. The entry retains the CDR3 DNA only, 57 bases that are in frame from base 1. Trimming accounts for 5 bases at V and 3 bases at J, while the number of junction bases matched to no gene is 19. This clone was found a few times. The clone's antigen remains unknown. Qualities for individual bases were not recorded, and no much larger clone is one base off.

Recombination joined TRBV5-1 with TRBJ2-1, and TRBD1 matches 8 of the central bases. The specimen sequenced was PBMCs. The receptor's source is a male donor in good health and CMV-seronegative. The sequenced DNA is TGCGCCAGCAGTCGACCGCAGGGGGCGCGATTTAGAGACTACAATGAGCAGTTCTTC. It translates as CASSRPQGARFRDYNEQFF.